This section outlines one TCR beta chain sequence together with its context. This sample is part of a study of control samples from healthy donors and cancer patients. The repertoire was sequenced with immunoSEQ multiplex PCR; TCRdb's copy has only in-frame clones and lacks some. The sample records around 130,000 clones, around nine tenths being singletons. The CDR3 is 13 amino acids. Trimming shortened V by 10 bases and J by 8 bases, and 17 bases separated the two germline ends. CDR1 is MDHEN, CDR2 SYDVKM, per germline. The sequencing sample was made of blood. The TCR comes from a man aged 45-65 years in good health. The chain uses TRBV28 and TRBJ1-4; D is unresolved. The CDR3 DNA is TGTGCCACCTGCACCTCGGTGAGGGAAAAACTGTTTTTT. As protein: CATCTSVREKLFF.